The present entry profiles one T cell receptor beta chain with its context. Antigen unknown. Trimming shortened V by 1 base and J by 9 bases, and 10 bases separated the two germline ends. Per the germline V gene, CDR1 is SQVTM and CDR2 is ANQGSEA. The CDR3 spans 12 residues. The data originate from a study of CD8+ T cells in alopecia areata. General study points: Across lesional scalp, and particularly alopecia totalis/universalis, clonality surpassed that of normal scalp.

Extracted from the samples, RNA was reverse transcribed into cDNA to serve as the sequencing template. Assay: immunoSEQ multiplex PCR; the TCRdb copy retains only in-frame clones and omits some. The top ten hold about 2.4% of the sample, which has 200,000 or so clones, over 40% seen once. The treatment: oral pan-JAK inhibitor, 5-10 mg twice daily. The chain combines TRBV29-1 with TRBJ2-4; D is unresolved. The clonotype comes from a human donor with alopecia areata. Sequencing was performed on CD4+ T cells sorted from blood, taken at roughly week 38, from a patient treated with tofacitinib. The CDR3 here is CSVEAGRVIQYF. As DNA, the CDR3 is TGCAGCGTTGAAGCTGGACGGGTCATTCAGTACTTC.